This T cell receptor beta chain was identified during a study of tumor-infiltrating lymphocytes in primary liver carcinoma. This clonotype turned up a few times. Total RNA (roughly 540 ng) served as template for TCR beta cDNA synthesis primed by a constant-region primer. TCR beta libraries came from three nested multiplex PCR rounds using slightly modified ARM-PCR. The opening two PCR rounds, approximately 10 cycles each, paired TRBV1-TRBV30 forward primers with a C-beta reverse primer. From the multiplex PCR reads, TCRdb called clonotypes with MiXCR, one entry per CDR3 protein. The table lists approximately 110,000 distinct CDR3 sequences, 64% of them singletons. Co-extraction of both nucleic acids (RNA and DNA) used about 19-33 mg of unsorted bulk tissue. CDR3 length: 22 amino acids. CDR1 and CDR2 from the germline V gene are MDHEN and SYDVKM. V lost 10 bases and J 4 bases, leaving 40 bases between the germline ends.

The sequence was collected from a woman aged 60 to 75 with primary liver carcinoma and hepatitis B virus infection. The chain combines TRBV28 with TRBJ2-2; TRBD1 is a possible D gene (6 bases). Sequencing was performed on liver tumor tissue from sampling region 3. Subset denoted: tumor region T3, left-lateral pole. The CDR3 reads CATTSSAYQGTHVLRRTGELFF. CDR3 nucleotide sequence: TGTGCCACCACTTCCAGTGCATACCAGGGGACCCATGTCCTTCGCCGCACCGGGGAGCTGTTTTTT. Together with reference TRBV28 and TRBJ2-2, the CDR3 gives the full variable domain: DVKVTQSSRYLVKRTGEKVFLECVQDMDHENMFWYRQDPGLGLRLIYFSYDVKMKEKGDIPEGYSVSREKKERFSLILESASTNQTSMYLCATTSSAYQGTHVLRRTGELFFGEGSRLTVL.